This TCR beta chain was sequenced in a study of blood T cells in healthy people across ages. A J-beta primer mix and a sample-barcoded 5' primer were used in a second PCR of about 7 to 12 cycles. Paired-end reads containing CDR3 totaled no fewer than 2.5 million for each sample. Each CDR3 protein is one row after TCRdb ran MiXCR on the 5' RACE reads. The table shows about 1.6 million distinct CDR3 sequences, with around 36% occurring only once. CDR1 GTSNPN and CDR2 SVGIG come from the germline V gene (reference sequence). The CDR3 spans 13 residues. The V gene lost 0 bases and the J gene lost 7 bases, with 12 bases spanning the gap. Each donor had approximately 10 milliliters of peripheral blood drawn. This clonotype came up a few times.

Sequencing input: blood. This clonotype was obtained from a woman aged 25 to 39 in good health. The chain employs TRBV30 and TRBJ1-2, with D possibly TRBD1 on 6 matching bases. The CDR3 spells CAWSVRGARGYTF. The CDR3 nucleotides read TGTGCCTGGAGTGTTCGGGGGGCTCGTGGCTACACCTTC.